Included here is one T cell receptor (beta chain) sequence, with context. Its target is not known. All patients reached thyroid surgery having received no treatment beforehand. This entry is derived from a study of metastatic and nonmetastatic thyroid tumors. Whole-study context: The comparison covered peripheral blood and tumor or nodule tissue in malignant and benign thyroid patients.

Findings of the study overall: It was reported that TCR beta diversity was significantly higher in malignant thyroid tumors than benign nodules, in blood and tumor.

The CDR3 runs to 15 residues. V shed 5 bases and J 4 bases; nucleotides not matched to a gene: 4. CDR1 and CDR2 from the germline V gene are SGHAT and FQNNGV. In the original analysis: A papillary thyroid cancer distant-metastasis classifier was built from CDR3 differences across clinicopathological groups. TCRdb redid the clone calls on the PCR reads using MiXCR. The authors' filters were not applied to this entry. The top ten clones hold roughly 14% of a sample with approximately 41,000 clones, about 24% of them seen once. This TCR was recovered from a female donor with papillary thyroid cancer or a benign thyroid nodule (not recorded which). Some clones in this sample may be carry-over from other donors' samples. Sequencing was done on a sample of tumor tissue. The rearrangement uses TRBV11-2 and TRBJ2-1, with TRBD2 identical over 11 bases. The CDR3: CASSQTSGVYNEQFF. The CDR3 bases are TGTGCCAGCAGCCAGACTAGCGGGGTATACAATGAGCAGTTCTTC.